Detailed here is one T cell receptor (beta chain). This clone was counted at least ten times. Its antigen has not been determined. Per-base qualities were not stored, and no clone one base away is much larger. The CDR3 measures 15 amino acids from cysteine to phenylalanine. The DNA shown is the 45-base CDR3, in frame from base 1. V lost 3 bases and J lost 2 bases; the stretch between them is 14 bases long. For CDR1 and CDR2, the germline V gene lists KGHSH and LQKENI. High-throughput TCRbeta CDR3 sequencing of frozen genomic DNA was performed by immunoSEQ, with PCR amplification, mapping, bias correction and internal controls included. As for how the authors treated the data: Productive rearrangements were retained, and unique TCRbeta sequences were defined by the CDR3 nucleotide sequence together with the V and J gene. For classification of a sequence as donor-reactive, at least 5-fold expansion in CFSE-low cells relative to unstimulated pre-transplant cells and a frequency of at least 0.01% were required. Minimum frequency thresholds were set for each subject based on the unstimulated sample with the lowest template count, ensuring at least 90% detection power. Repertoire turnover was measured by Jensen-Shannon divergence between the top 1000 TCRbeta sequences post- and pre-transplant. Two-sided Fisher's exact tests were used to test for changes in the detection of donor-reactive sequences. As stored in TCRdb, this immuneACCESS dataset retains in-frame rearrangements with V and J assigned. A fraction of the clones does not appear; measured against another copy, unresolved V genes explain less than half of the discrepancy, and the remainder lacks a known reason. V and J calls and clone size are given by that table; D and trimming were obtained from the DNA. This sample has approximately 51,000 clones in its table, and roughly nine tenths of those were observed once. Of the sample, approximately 15% falls within the top ten clones.

This specimen comes from a study of T cell clones after liver transplantation (dated by TCRdb to about 2019). With regard to the full study: ITN030ST, the source of the samples, was a randomized trial that attempted immunosuppression withdrawal within 2 years of liver transplantation. Donor-reactive T cell clones were identified by TCRbeta sequencing after a pre-transplant mixed lymphocyte reaction and then tracked in post-transplant blood. Third party-reactive TCRbeta sequences were also identified from pre-transplant MLRs to serve as an antigen-independent comparator for donor-reactive sequences. Three of the eight recipients were HCV-positive; the others were transplanted for non-autoimmune, non-viral indications. No induction therapy was given to the subjects, and standard immunosuppression was administered until randomization at 12-24 months post-transplant. Tolerance was defined as complete withdrawal of immunosuppression for at least one year without a rise in liver enzymes beyond twice the upper limit of normal. Blood samples were collected pre-transplant, then pre-randomization ahead of withdrawal, and finally post-randomization once withdrawal had either been completed or failed. Of the 8 liver transplant recipients making up the studied cohort, 3 were classified as tolerant and 5 as non-tolerant. General study outcomes and caveats: The decline in donor-reactive sequences exceeded the decline in third party-reactive sequences, suggesting partial antigen-specific deletion that was unrelated to withdrawal success. In two subjects, low numbers of available donor cells limited the measurable donor-reactive repertoire. When repertoire turnover was accounted for, significantly reduced detection of donor-reactive sequences was found in 7 of 8 subjects for CD4 and in 8 of 8 subjects for CD8. Without allograft tissue specimens, donor-reactive T cells may have migrated into the graft rather than being deleted. Because of small, heterogeneous patient numbers and non-standardized post-transplant time points, the conclusions were only preliminary. In most of the 8 subjects, circulating donor-reactive CD4 TCRbeta sequences decreased significantly after transplant, regardless of tolerance or HCV status.

Unstimulated PBMCs, after thawing, were stained for CD3, CD4 and CD8 and then FACS-sorted into CD3+CD4+ and CD3+CD8+ populations. Randomization to immunosuppression withdrawal applied to every one of the 8 studied subjects. Genomic DNA was isolated with the Qiagen DNeasy Blood and Tissue Kit. The chain is encoded by TRBV18 joined to TRBJ2-7; tentative D gene TRBD1, with 5 bases matching. This TCR came from a human patient who received a liver transplant. Some T cells seen after a transplant may have their origin in the graft donor. Sample: CD8+ T cells from blood, taken 12 months after liver transplant. In nucleotide form, the sequence is TGTGCCAGCTCACCCCGCAGGACACAAGCCTACGAGCAGTACTTC. It specifies CASSPRRTQAYEQYF.